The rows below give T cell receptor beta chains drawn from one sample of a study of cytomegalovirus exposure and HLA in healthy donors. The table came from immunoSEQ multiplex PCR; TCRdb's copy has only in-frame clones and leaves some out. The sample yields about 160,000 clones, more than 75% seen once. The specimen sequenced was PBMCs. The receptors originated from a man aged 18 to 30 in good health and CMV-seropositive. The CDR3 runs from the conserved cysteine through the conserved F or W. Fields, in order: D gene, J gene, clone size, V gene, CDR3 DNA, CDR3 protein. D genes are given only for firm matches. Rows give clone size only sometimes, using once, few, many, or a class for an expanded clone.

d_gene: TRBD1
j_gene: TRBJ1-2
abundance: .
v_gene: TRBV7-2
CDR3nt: TGTGCCAGCAGCGAAAGGAGGACAGGGGGTCATATTTTTGGGTATGGCTACACCTTC
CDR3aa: CASSERRTGGHIFGYGYTF

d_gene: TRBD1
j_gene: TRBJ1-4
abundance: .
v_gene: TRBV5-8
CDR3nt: TGTGCCAGCAGCACCGGACAGGGCTCGGGGAAACTGTTTTTT
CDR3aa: CASSTGQGSGKLFF

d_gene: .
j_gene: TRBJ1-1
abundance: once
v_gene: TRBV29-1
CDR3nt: TGCAGCGTTGAACTCTGGGACAAGAACACTGAAGCTTTCTTT
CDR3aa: CSVELWDKNTEAFF

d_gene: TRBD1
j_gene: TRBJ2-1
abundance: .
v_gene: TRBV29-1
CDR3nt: TGCAGCGTTCTCACAGGGGGGTCCTACAATGAGCAGTTCTTC
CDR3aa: CSVLTGGSYNEQFF

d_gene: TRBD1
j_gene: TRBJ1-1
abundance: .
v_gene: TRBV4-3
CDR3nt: TGCGCCAGCAGCCAAGCCCCGATTGGACAGGGATATAGGACTGAAGCTTTCTTT
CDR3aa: CASSQAPIGQGYRTEAFF

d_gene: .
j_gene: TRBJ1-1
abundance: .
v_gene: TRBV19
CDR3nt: TGTGCCAGTAGATACCGCACCCCGGGGGAGAACACTGAAGCTTTCTTT
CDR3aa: CASRYRTPGENTEAFF

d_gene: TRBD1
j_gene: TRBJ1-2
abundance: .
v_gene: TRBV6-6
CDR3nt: TGTGCCAGTCAGGGGGCCTTCTATGGCTACACCTTC
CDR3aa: CASQGAFYGYTF

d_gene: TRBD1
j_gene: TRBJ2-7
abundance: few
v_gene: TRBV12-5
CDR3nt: TGTGCTAGTGCACAGGGGTACGAGCAGTACTTC
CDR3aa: CASAQGYEQYF

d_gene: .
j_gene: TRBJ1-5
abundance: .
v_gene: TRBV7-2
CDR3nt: TGTGCCAGCAGCTTAGAGTCGGGACTCCCCCCTCAGCCCCAGCATTTT
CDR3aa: CASSLESGLPPQPQHF

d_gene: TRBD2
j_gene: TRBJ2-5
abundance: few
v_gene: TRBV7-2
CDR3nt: TGTGCCAGCAGCTCCGGGAGCAGCGGGGGAATAGAGACCCAGTACTTC
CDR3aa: CASSSGSSGGIETQYF

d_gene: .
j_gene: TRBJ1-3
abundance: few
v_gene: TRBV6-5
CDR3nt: TGTGCCAGCCGGGGATCTGGAAACACCATATATTTT
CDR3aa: CASRGSGNTIYF

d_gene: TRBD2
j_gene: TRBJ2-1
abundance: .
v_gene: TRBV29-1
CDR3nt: TGCAGCGTTGAAGATCCGACTAGCTTAAGTGAGCAGTTCTTC
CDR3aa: CSVEDPTSLSEQFF

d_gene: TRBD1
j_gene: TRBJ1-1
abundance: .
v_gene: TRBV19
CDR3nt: TGTGCCAGTAGTTCACAGGGGGCAAGGAACACTGAAGCTTTCTTT
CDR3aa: CASSSQGARNTEAFF

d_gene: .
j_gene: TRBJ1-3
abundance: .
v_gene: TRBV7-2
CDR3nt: TGTGCCAGCAGCTCAAGTAGTCCGGGCTCTGGAAACACCATATATTTT
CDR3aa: CASSSSSPGSGNTIYF

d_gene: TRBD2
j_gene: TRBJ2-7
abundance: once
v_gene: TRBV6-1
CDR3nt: TGTGCCAGCAGTGCCGGGGGGACTAGCGGGGTTTACGAGCAGTACTTC
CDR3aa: CASSAGGTSGVYEQYF

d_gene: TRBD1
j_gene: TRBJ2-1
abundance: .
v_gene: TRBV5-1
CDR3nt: TGCGCCAGCAGCACCGGACAGGGGTGGCAGTTCTTC
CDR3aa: CASSTGQGWQFF

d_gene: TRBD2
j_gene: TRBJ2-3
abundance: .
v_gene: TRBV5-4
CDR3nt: TGTGCCAGCAGCCCGGGGGGGACTCACACAGATACGCAGTATTTT
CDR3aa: CASSPGGTHTDTQYF

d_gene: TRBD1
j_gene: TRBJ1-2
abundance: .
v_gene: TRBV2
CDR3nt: TGTGCCAGCAGTGAAGGCAGGGGGCTCGGCTACACCTTC
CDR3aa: CASSEGRGLGYTF

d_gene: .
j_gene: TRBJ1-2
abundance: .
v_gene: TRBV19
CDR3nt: TGTGCCAGTAGGAGTCAGGGGTACTATGGCTACACCTTC
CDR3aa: CASRSQGYYGYTF

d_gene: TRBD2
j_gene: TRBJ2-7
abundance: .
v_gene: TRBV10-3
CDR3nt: TGTGCCATCTGTGAAGGACTAGCGGAATACGAGCAGTACTTC
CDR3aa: CAICEGLAEYEQYF